This is a list of T cell receptor beta chains from one sample in a study of regulatory T cells in long-lasting Graves disease. Via MiXCR, TCRdb re-called the multiplex PCR reads, giving one row per CDR3 protein. The table shows 650,000 to 700,000 distinct CDR3 sequences, with about 30% occurring only once. Sequenced here: peripheral blood mononuclear cells (PBMCs), sampled when the disease was refractory, from a patient treated with antithyroid drugs. These TCRs come from a female donor with Graves disease. CDR3s include the opening cysteine and the closing phenylalanine or tryptophan. Fields, in order: J gene, clone size, D gene, V gene, CDR3 DNA, CDR3 protein. The D gene is left open where the match is weak. Only some rows state a clone size, as once, few, many or a class for expanded clones.

j_gene: TRBJ2-7; abundance: few; d_gene: .; v_gene: TRBV7-9; CDR3nt: TGTGCCAGCAGCCTCCGGGACGGGCTGGGGCAGTACTTC; CDR3aa: CASSLRDGLGQYF
j_gene: TRBJ2-7; abundance: once; d_gene: .; v_gene: TRBV5-1; CDR3nt: TGCGCCAGCAGGTCCCATTCCGAGCAGTACTTC; CDR3aa: CASRSHSEQYF
j_gene: TRBJ1-1; abundance: .; d_gene: .; v_gene: TRBV5-1; CDR3nt: TGCGCCAGCAGCTTGATTTGGGGGGCCGGTGAAGCTTTCTTT; CDR3aa: CASSLIWGAGEAFF
j_gene: TRBJ1-2; abundance: .; d_gene: TRBD1; v_gene: TRBV30; CDR3nt: TGTGCCTGGAGTGACCCGGACCCGGACAGGGACGGTCCCGGCTACACCTTC; CDR3aa: CAWSDPDPDRDGPGYTF
j_gene: TRBJ1-6; abundance: few; d_gene: TRBD1; v_gene: TRBV11-2; CDR3nt: TGTGCCAGCAGCATACGGACAGGGGAACGGTCACCCCTCCACTTT; CDR3aa: CASSIRTGERSPLHF
j_gene: TRBJ2-5; abundance: .; d_gene: TRBD2; v_gene: TRBV14; CDR3nt: TGTGCCAGCAGCCAAGAGGGACTAGCGGAGCTGGGGGAGACCCAGTACTTC; CDR3aa: CASSQEGLAELGETQYF
j_gene: TRBJ2-7; abundance: .; d_gene: TRBD1; v_gene: TRBV30; CDR3nt: TGTGCCTGGAGTATGGACAGGGGGTCTTTTGAGCAGTACTTC; CDR3aa: CAWSMDRGSFEQYF
j_gene: TRBJ2-7; abundance: few; d_gene: TRBD2; v_gene: TRBV7-9; CDR3nt: TGTGCCAGCAGTCCTAGCGGGATGGGGGAGCAGTACTTC; CDR3aa: CASSPSGMGEQYF
j_gene: TRBJ1-3; abundance: .; d_gene: TRBD1; v_gene: TRBV2; CDR3nt: TGTGCCAGGGGACAGTCCTCTGGAAACACCATATATTTT; CDR3aa: CARGQSSGNTIYF
j_gene: TRBJ2-2; abundance: .; d_gene: TRBD1; v_gene: TRBV27; CDR3nt: TGTGCCAGCAGCCCGCTGTGGACAGGGGGCACCGGGAAGCTGTTTTTT; CDR3aa: CASSPLWTGGTGKLFF
j_gene: TRBJ2-7; abundance: few; d_gene: .; v_gene: TRBV10-3; CDR3nt: TGTGCCATCTGTCAAGGCCCTGGACCCAAAGGGGTCTACGAGCAGTACTTC; CDR3aa: CAICQGPGPKGVYEQYF
j_gene: TRBJ2-4; abundance: .; d_gene: TRBD2; v_gene: TRBV5-1; CDR3nt: TGCGCCAGCAGCTTGGGCGGGACTAGGCAAAACATTCAGTACTTC; CDR3aa: CASSLGGTRQNIQYF
j_gene: TRBJ2-3; abundance: .; d_gene: .; v_gene: TRBV6-5; CDR3nt: TGTGCCAGCAGTTACAGAGGGGGGGGGACGGATACGCAGTATTTT; CDR3aa: CASSYRGGGTDTQYF
j_gene: TRBJ1-2; abundance: .; d_gene: .; v_gene: TRBV28; CDR3nt: TGTGCCAGCAGCCCCACCCTATTCTATGGCTACACCTTC; CDR3aa: CASSPTLFYGYTF
j_gene: TRBJ1-2; abundance: .; d_gene: TRBD1; v_gene: TRBV30; CDR3nt: TGTGCCTGGGTGAAGGAGGGGGCGGACTATGGCTACACCTTC; CDR3aa: CAWVKEGADYGYTF
j_gene: TRBJ2-2; abundance: few; d_gene: TRBD2; v_gene: TRBV2; CDR3nt: TGTGCCAGCAGTGGACTAGCGGGAATCACCGGGGAGCTGTTTTTT; CDR3aa: CASSGLAGITGELFF
j_gene: TRBJ1-1; abundance: .; d_gene: TRBD1; v_gene: TRBV2; CDR3nt: TGTGCCAGCAGTGACAACGTCAATTACAGGGGATTGAGGGCTTTCTTT; CDR3aa: CASSDNVNYRGLRAFF
j_gene: TRBJ2-4; abundance: few; d_gene: TRBD1; v_gene: TRBV12-3/TRBV12-4; CDR3nt: TGTGCCAGCAGCTACAGGGGTATGGCCAAAAACATTCAGTACTTC; CDR3aa: CASSYRGMAKNIQYF
j_gene: TRBJ2-4; abundance: once; d_gene: .; v_gene: TRBV11-2; CDR3nt: TGTGCCAGCAGCTTAGATCCGACGGGAGCCAAAAACATTCAGTACTTC; CDR3aa: CASSLDPTGAKNIQYF
j_gene: TRBJ2-3; abundance: few; d_gene: TRBD2; v_gene: TRBV10-3; CDR3nt: TGTGCCATCAGTGAGTCGCTAGCGGGAGTACGGGATACGCAGTATTTT; CDR3aa: CAISESLAGVRDTQYF
j_gene: TRBJ1-6; abundance: .; d_gene: .; v_gene: TRBV9; CDR3nt: TGTGCCAGCAGCGTAGGCAGGGCGAATAATTCACCCCTCCACTTT; CDR3aa: CASSVGRANNSPLHF
j_gene: TRBJ1-4; abundance: many; d_gene: .; v_gene: TRBV11-2; CDR3nt: TGTGCCAGCAGCGGGGCCGGGACCGGTAATGAAAAACTGTTTTTT; CDR3aa: CASSGAGTGNEKLFF
j_gene: TRBJ1-2; abundance: .; d_gene: .; v_gene: TRBV7-9; CDR3nt: TGTGCCAGCAGCTCCGCGGGGTTTCGGTATGGCTACACCTTC; CDR3aa: CASSSAGFRYGYTF
j_gene: TRBJ1-2; abundance: .; d_gene: .; v_gene: TRBV30; CDR3nt: TGTGCCTGGAGTTATGCCTATGGCTACACCTTC; CDR3aa: CAWSYAYGYTF
j_gene: TRBJ2-5; abundance: .; d_gene: .; v_gene: TRBV9; CDR3nt: TGTGCCAGCAGCGTAGTAGACCCAACCGGTGAGACCCAGTACTTC; CDR3aa: CASSVVDPTGETQYF
j_gene: TRBJ2-7; abundance: .; d_gene: TRBD2; v_gene: TRBV19; CDR3nt: TGTGCCAGTAGTTTCTCCACCGGGACTAGCCCGAACGAGCAGTACTTC; CDR3aa: CASSFSTGTSPNEQYF
j_gene: TRBJ1-5; abundance: few; d_gene: .; v_gene: TRBV12-3/TRBV12-4; CDR3nt: TGTGCCAGCAGTCTTGGGTCCCGCTCAGGGGCCAATCAGCCCCAGCATTTT; CDR3aa: CASSLGSRSGANQPQHF
j_gene: TRBJ2-5; abundance: .; d_gene: .; v_gene: TRBV19; CDR3nt: TGTGCCAGTCCCTCCGACACGGGCCAAGAGACCCAGTACTTC; CDR3aa: CASPSDTGQETQYF
j_gene: TRBJ2-5; abundance: .; d_gene: TRBD2; v_gene: TRBV20-1; CDR3nt: TGCAGTGCTAGTCCTCTAACTAGCGGACTACAAGAGACCCAGTACTTC; CDR3aa: CSASPLTSGLQETQYF
j_gene: TRBJ2-2; abundance: .; d_gene: .; v_gene: TRBV5-1; CDR3nt: TGCGCCAGCAGCTTGGAACAGGGAAACACCGGGGAGCTGTTTTTT; CDR3aa: CASSLEQGNTGELFF
j_gene: TRBJ2-1; abundance: .; d_gene: TRBD2; v_gene: TRBV11-3; CDR3nt: TGTGCCAGCAGCTTTAGCGGGGGTGAGCAGTTCTTC; CDR3aa: CASSFSGGEQFF
j_gene: TRBJ1-2; abundance: few; d_gene: TRBD1; v_gene: TRBV7-9; CDR3nt: TGTGCCAGCAGTACTGGGGACAGGGACTATGGCTACACCTTC; CDR3aa: CASSTGDRDYGYTF
j_gene: TRBJ1-2; abundance: many; d_gene: .; v_gene: TRBV7-2; CDR3nt: TGTGCCAGCAATCCCAGGGCCCAGCCCTCAGGTGGCTACACCTTC; CDR3aa: CASNPRAQPSGGYTF
j_gene: TRBJ1-4; abundance: few; d_gene: TRBD1; v_gene: TRBV7-9; CDR3nt: TGTGCCAGCAGCTTTTACCGGGACAGGGAAAAACTGTTTTTT; CDR3aa: CASSFYRDREKLFF
j_gene: TRBJ2-5; abundance: .; d_gene: .; v_gene: TRBV6-5; CDR3nt: TGTGTCAGCAGTTGGACAGTTTTACCTCAAGAGACCCAGTACTTC; CDR3aa: CVSSWTVLPQETQYF
j_gene: TRBJ1-5; abundance: .; d_gene: .; v_gene: TRBV3-1; CDR3nt: TGTGCCAGCAGCCAAGAGGGCACGAATCAGCCCCAGCATTTT; CDR3aa: CASSQEGTNQPQHF
j_gene: TRBJ1-2; abundance: .; d_gene: TRBD1; v_gene: TRBV7-9; CDR3nt: TGTGCCAGCAGCTCGACAGGGGGCGAGAGCTACACCTTC; CDR3aa: CASSSTGGESYTF
j_gene: TRBJ1-2; abundance: few; d_gene: TRBD1; v_gene: TRBV7-3; CDR3nt: TGTGCCAGCAGCTCAAATCCTAGGACAGGCTATGGCTACACCTTC; CDR3aa: CASSSNPRTGYGYTF
j_gene: TRBJ1-1; abundance: .; d_gene: TRBD1; v_gene: TRBV7-9; CDR3nt: TGTGCCAGCAGGCCAGCCCCAGGGGGACACACTGAAGCTTTCTTT; CDR3aa: CASRPAPGGHTEAFF
j_gene: TRBJ1-2; abundance: .; d_gene: TRBD1; v_gene: TRBV19; CDR3nt: TGTGCCAGTAGAGATGGGACAGGCTACTATGGCTACACCTTC; CDR3aa: CASRDGTGYYGYTF
j_gene: TRBJ1-1; abundance: few; d_gene: .; v_gene: TRBV9; CDR3nt: TGTGCCAGCAGCGTAGTACCCCTGAACACTGAAGCTTTCTTT; CDR3aa: CASSVVPLNTEAFF
j_gene: TRBJ1-1; abundance: .; d_gene: TRBD1; v_gene: TRBV19; CDR3nt: TGTGCCAGTAGTGTACAGGGGGCGGTGAACACTGAAGCTTTCTTT; CDR3aa: CASSVQGAVNTEAFF
j_gene: TRBJ2-7; abundance: .; d_gene: .; v_gene: TRBV3-1; CDR3nt: TGTGCCAGCAGCCGCGGGACAGCCCAGGGGATCTACGAGCAGTACTTC; CDR3aa: CASSRGTAQGIYEQYF
j_gene: TRBJ2-5; abundance: .; d_gene: TRBD1; v_gene: TRBV20-1; CDR3nt: TGCAGTGCTCCCGACAGGGTCGAGACCCAGTACTTC; CDR3aa: CSAPDRVETQYF
j_gene: TRBJ2-1; abundance: .; d_gene: .; v_gene: TRBV2; CDR3nt: TGTGCCAGCTGCTCGGGGTCAAACTACAATGAGCAGTTCTTC; CDR3aa: CASCSGSNYNEQFF
j_gene: TRBJ1-2; abundance: few; d_gene: .; v_gene: TRBV18; CDR3nt: TGTGCCAGCTCCCAAAGGGGGGATAACTATGGCTACACCTTC; CDR3aa: CASSQRGDNYGYTF
j_gene: TRBJ1-1; abundance: few; d_gene: .; v_gene: TRBV6-1; CDR3nt: TGTGCCAGCATCCTCTCGAACACTGAAGCTTTCTTT; CDR3aa: CASILSNTEAFF
j_gene: TRBJ1-2; abundance: few; d_gene: .; v_gene: TRBV12-3/TRBV12-4; CDR3nt: TGTGCCAGCAGTTTTAGGCGTACGTGGCATGGCTACACCTTC; CDR3aa: CASSFRRTWHGYTF
j_gene: TRBJ2-7; abundance: few; d_gene: .; v_gene: TRBV6-2/TRBV6-3; CDR3nt: TGTGCCAGCAGTTACTCGGGGGACACCTACGAGCAGTACTTC; CDR3aa: CASSYSGDTYEQYF
j_gene: TRBJ1-2; abundance: .; d_gene: .; v_gene: TRBV30; CDR3nt: TGTGCCTGTAGTGCCCCGGACCCCCGAGAGGGCTACACCTTC; CDR3aa: CACSAPDPREGYTF
j_gene: TRBJ2-6; abundance: .; d_gene: .; v_gene: TRBV6-1; CDR3nt: TGTGCCAGCAGTGAAGCACGGGGGTTGGCAGCAAAAGGGGCCTCTGGGGCCAACGTCCTGACTTTC; CDR3aa: CASSEARGLAAKGASGANVLTF
j_gene: TRBJ1-2; abundance: few; d_gene: .; v_gene: TRBV9; CDR3nt: TGTGCCAGCAGCCGGGACCTCGGGGCCAACTATGGCTACACCTTC; CDR3aa: CASSRDLGANYGYTF
j_gene: TRBJ1-2; abundance: .; d_gene: TRBD1; v_gene: TRBV7-9; CDR3nt: TGTGCCAGCAGCCTCGGGACAGGGCAGGGGTACTATGGCTACACCTTC; CDR3aa: CASSLGTGQGYYGYTF
j_gene: TRBJ2-5; abundance: many; d_gene: TRBD1; v_gene: TRBV28; CDR3nt: TGTGCCAGCAGCGTTGGACAGGGGCAGACCCAGTACTTC; CDR3aa: CASSVGQGQTQYF